A selection of T cell receptor beta chains follows, all from one sample in a study of blood T cell repertoires in COVID-19. Measured with immunoSEQ multiplex PCR; TCRdb has only the in-frame clones, and not every one. The sample has 150,000 or so clones; roughly 87% are singletons. The specimen was PBMCs or T cells enriched from blood (not recorded which). Every receptor here comes from a woman in her thirties or forties who had been exposed to COVID-19. Each CDR3 is given with its conserved first and last residue. Each record gives: J gene, D gene, V gene, clone size, CDR3 protein, CDR3 DNA. D genes are given only for firm matches. Where a row states a size, it is once, few, many or the class of an expanded clone; other rows omit it.

>TRBJ1-1|.|TRBV11-2|.
CASSFRGNTEAFF
TGTGCCAGCAGCTTTCGGGGTAACACTGAAGCTTTCTTT
>TRBJ1-3|.|TRBV5-1|.
CASSLTGISGNTIYF
TGCGCCAGCAGCTTGACAGGGATCTCTGGAAACACCATATATTTT
>TRBJ2-2|.|TRBV29-1|.
CSVSGRTGELFF
TGCAGCGTCTCAGGGCGCACCGGGGAGCTGTTTTTT
>TRBJ1-2|TRBD1|TRBV27|.
CASSLLSGGQGVAYGYTF
TGTGCCAGCAGTTTATTGTCGGGTGGGCAGGGGGTCGCCTATGGCTACACCTTC
>TRBJ1-1|.|TRBV29-1|.
CSVGTVEAFF
TGCAGCGTCGGGACTGTCGAAGCTTTCTTT
>TRBJ1-1|.|TRBV9|once
CASSGSGTNLQRAFF
TGTGCCAGCAGCGGATCCGGGACAAACCTCCAAAGGGCTTTCTTT
>TRBJ1-2|.|TRBV28|.
CASSPDGGAYGYTF
TGTGCCAGCAGCCCTGATGGGGGCGCGTACGGCTACACCTTC
>TRBJ1-1|.|TRBV2|.
CASSEEHMMNTEAFF
TGTGCCAGCAGTGAAGAACACATGATGAACACTGAAGCTTTCTTT
>TRBJ2-7|.|TRBV4-3|.
CASSQVVGHEQYF
TGCGCCAGCAGCCAAGTAGTGGGCCACGAGCAGTACTTC
>TRBJ2-7|TRBD1|TRBV15|.
CATSRDEGARPYEQYF
TGTGCCACCAGCAGAGATGAGGGGGCCCGACCCTACGAGCAGTACTTC
>TRBJ1-1|TRBD1|TRBV3-1/TRBV3-2|.
CASSQDRGRAEAFF
TGTGCCAGCAGCCAGGACAGGGGGCGAGCTGAAGCTTTCTTT
>TRBJ1-1|.|TRBV19|.
CASRGATEAFF
TGTGCCAGTAGGGGGGCCACTGAAGCTTTCTTT
>TRBJ1-5|TRBD1|TRBV19|few
CASRSGRGRGNQPQHF
TGTGCCAGTAGATCGGGCAGGGGGCGCGGCAATCAGCCCCAGCATTTT
>TRBJ1-6|TRBD1|TRBV7-2|.
CASSLTGTGNSPLHF
TGTGCCAGCAGCCTCACCGGGACAGGGAATTCACCCCTCCACTTT
>TRBJ1-1|TRBD1|TRBV7-3|.
CASSSRTGANTEAFF
TGTGCCAGCAGCTCGAGGACAGGGGCGAACACTGAAGCTTTCTTT
>TRBJ2-7|TRBD1|TRBV19|.
CASTGQGSSYEQYF
TGTGCCAGTACAGGACAGGGGAGCTCCTACGAGCAGTACTTC
>TRBJ1-2|TRBD1|TRBV7-9|once
CASNPTGTGGYGYTF
TGTGCCAGCAACCCAACCGGGACAGGGGGCTATGGCTACACCTTC